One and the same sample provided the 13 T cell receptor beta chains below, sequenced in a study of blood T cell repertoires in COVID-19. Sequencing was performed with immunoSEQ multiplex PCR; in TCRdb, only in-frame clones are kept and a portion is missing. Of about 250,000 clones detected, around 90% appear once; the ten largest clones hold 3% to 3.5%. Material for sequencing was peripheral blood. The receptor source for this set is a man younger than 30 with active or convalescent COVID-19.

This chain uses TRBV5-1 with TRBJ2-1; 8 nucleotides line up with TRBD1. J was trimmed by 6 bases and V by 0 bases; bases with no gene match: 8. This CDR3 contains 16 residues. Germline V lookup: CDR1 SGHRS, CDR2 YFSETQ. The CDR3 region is CASSLGSDRAGNEQFF. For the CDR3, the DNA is TGCGCCAGCAGCTTGGGGTCGGACAGGGCGGGCAATGAGCAGTTCTTC.

CDR3 DNA sequence: TGTGCCAGCAGAAGACTAGCGGGGGGCACAGATACGCAGTATTTT. Its protein product is CASRRLAGGTDTQYF. V usage is TRBV7-6 and J usage is TRBJ2-3; TRBD2 agrees at 12 bases. Germline V lookup: CDR1 SGHVS, CDR2 FNYEAQ. The CDR3 covers 15 residues. Germline trimming cut 6 bases from V and 1 base from J; bases unmatched to any gene: 2.

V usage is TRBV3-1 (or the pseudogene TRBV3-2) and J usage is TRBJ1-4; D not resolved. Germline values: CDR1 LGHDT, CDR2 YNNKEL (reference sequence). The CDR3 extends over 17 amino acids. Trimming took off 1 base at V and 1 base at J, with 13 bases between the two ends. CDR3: CASSQGVQLRTNEKLFF. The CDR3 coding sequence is TGTGCCAGCAGCCAAGGTGTACAGCTTAGAACTAATGAAAAACTGTTTTTT.

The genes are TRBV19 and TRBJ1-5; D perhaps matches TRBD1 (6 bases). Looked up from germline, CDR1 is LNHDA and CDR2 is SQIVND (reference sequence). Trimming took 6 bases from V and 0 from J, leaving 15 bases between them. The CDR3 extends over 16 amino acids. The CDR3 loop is CASSPTGTYSNQPQHF. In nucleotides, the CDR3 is TGTGCCAGTAGCCCCACAGGGACCTATAGCAATCAGCCCCAGCATTTT. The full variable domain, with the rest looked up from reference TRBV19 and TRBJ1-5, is DGGITQSPKYLFRKEGQNVTLSCEQNLNHDAMYWYRQDPGQGLRLIYYSQIVNDFQKGDIAEGYSVSREKKESFPLTVTSAQKNPTAFYLCASSPTGTYSNQPQHFGDGTRLSIL.

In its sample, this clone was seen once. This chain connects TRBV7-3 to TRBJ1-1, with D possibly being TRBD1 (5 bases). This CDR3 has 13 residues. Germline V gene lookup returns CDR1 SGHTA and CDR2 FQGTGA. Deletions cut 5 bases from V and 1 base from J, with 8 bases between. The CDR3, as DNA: TGTGCCAGCAGCATGACAGCGAACACTGAAGCTTTCTTT. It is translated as CASSMTANTEAFF. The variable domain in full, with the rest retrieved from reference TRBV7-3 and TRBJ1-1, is GAGVSQTPSNKVTEKGKYVELRCDPISGHTALYWYRQSLGQGPEFLIYFQGTGAADDSGLPNDRFFAVRPEGSVSTLKIQRTERGDSAVYLCASSMTANTEAFFGQGTRLTVV.

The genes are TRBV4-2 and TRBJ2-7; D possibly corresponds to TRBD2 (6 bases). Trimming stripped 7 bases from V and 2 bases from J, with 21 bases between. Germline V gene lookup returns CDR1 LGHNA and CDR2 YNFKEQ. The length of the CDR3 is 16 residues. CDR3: CASNSNGVAETYEQYF. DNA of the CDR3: TGTGCCAGCAACTCCAACGGGGTAGCGGAAACCTACGAGCAGTACTTC.

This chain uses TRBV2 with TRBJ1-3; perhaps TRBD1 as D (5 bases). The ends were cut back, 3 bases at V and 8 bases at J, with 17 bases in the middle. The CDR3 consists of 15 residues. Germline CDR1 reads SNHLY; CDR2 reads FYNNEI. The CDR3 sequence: CASSDWGSVADTIYF. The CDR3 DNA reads TGTGCCAGCAGTGATTGGGGCTCGGTGGCGGACACCATATATTTT.

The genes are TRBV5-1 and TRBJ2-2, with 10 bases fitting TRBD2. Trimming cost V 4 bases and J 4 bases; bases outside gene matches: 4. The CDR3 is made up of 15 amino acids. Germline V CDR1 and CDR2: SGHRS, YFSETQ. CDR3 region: CASSNSGGFTGELFF. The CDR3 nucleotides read TGCGCCAGCAGCAATAGCGGGGGGTTCACCGGGGAGCTGTTTTTT.

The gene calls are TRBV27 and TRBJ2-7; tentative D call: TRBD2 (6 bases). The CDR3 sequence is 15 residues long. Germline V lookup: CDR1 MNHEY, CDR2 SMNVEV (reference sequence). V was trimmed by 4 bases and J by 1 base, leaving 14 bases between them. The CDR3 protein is CASSSPGRESYEQYF. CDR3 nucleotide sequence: TGTGCCAGCAGTTCTCCGGGACGGGAGTCCTACGAGCAGTACTTC.

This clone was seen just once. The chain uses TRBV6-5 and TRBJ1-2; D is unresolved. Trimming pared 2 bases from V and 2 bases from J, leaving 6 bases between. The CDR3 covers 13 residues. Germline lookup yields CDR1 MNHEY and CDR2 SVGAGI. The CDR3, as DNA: TGTGCCAGCAGTTACAGCGAAAACTATGGCTACACCTTC. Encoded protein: CASSYSENYGYTF.

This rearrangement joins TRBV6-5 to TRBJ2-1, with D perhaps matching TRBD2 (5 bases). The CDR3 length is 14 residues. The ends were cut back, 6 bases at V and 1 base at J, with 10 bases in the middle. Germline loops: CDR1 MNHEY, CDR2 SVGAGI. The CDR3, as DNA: TGTGCCAGCAGACGAGGGAGTTCCTACAATGAGCAGTTCTTC. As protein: CASRRGSSYNEQFF.

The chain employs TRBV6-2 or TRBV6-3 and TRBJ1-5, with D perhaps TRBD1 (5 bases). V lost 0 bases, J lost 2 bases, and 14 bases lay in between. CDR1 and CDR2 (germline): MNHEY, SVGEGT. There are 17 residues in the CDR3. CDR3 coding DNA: TGTGCCAGCAGTTACTCATTAGGAGGGGTCGGCAATCAGCCCCAGCATTTT. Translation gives CASSYSLGGVGNQPQHF.

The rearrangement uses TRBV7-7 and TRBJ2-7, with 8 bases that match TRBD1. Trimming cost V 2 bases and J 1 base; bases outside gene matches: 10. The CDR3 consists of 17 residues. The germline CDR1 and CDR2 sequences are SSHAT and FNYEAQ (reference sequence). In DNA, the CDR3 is TGTGCCAGCAGCTTAAGAAAGGAGCAGGGGGCTTCCTACGAGCAGTACTTC. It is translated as CASSLRKEQGASYEQYF.